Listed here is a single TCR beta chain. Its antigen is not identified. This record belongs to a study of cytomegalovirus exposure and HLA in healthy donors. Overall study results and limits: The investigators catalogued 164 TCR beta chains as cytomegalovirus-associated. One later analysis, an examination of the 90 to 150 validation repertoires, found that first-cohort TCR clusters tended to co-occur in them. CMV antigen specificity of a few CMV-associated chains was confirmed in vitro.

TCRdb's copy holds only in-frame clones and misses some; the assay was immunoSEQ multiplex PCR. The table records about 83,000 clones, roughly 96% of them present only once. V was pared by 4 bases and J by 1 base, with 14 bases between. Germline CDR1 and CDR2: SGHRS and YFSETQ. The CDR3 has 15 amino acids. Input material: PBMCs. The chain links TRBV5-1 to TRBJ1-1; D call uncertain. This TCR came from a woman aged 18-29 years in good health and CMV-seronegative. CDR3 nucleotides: TGCGCCAGCAGCGGAACAGTTCATTCGAACACTGAAGCTTTCTTT. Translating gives CASSGTVHSNTEAFF. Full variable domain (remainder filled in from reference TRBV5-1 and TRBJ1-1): KAGVTQTPRYLIKTRGQQVTLSCSPISGHRSVSWYQQTPGQGLQFLFEYFSETQRNKGNFPGRFSGRQFSNSRSEMNVSTLELGDSALYLCASSGTVHSNTEAFFGQGTRLTVV.